This passage covers 2 T cell receptor beta chains from one sample sequenced in a study of low-dose radiotherapy and immunotherapy resistance in tumors (dated by TCRdb to about 2022). TCRdb lists the instrument as Illumina HiSeq 2500. First-strand cDNA was synthesized with Superscript III and a set of TRAV- and TRBV-specific primers, covering both TCRalpha and TCRbeta chains. TCRs were amplified for about 20 PCR cycles with Phusion, using a constant-region primer paired with the adapter attached to the V primers. TCRdb reanalyzed the raw reads on its own, using fastp at Q25 for trimming and MiXCR for clone calling, and kept in-frame beta chains. Rows with one shared CDR3 protein collapse into an entry with the most common genes and DNA. This sample is represented by almost 40,000 distinct CDR3 sequences; 31% of them were singletons. Roughly 4% of the sample is in the top ten clones. This specimen's time point label, per the study, means: before trial treatment.

The input for sequencing was PBMCs, taken before treatment. The receptors shown here come from a male donor with gallbladder cancer.

This clonotype was seen ten or more times. The chain joins TRBV2 to TRBJ2-1, with TRBD1 as a possible D gene (6 bases). CDR3 length: 15 amino acids. Germline loops: CDR1 SNHLY, CDR2 FYNNEI. V dropped 8 bases and J dropped 0 bases, with 14 bases sitting between them. CDR3 coding DNA: TGTGCCAGCTACAGGGCTTTCGGCTCCTACAATGAGCAGTTCTTC. It is translated as CASYRAFGSYNEQFF.

This chain links TRBV5-1 with TRBJ1-5; unclear D gene. V lost 0 bases and J lost 3, with 4 bases in between. CDR3 length: 13 amino acids. In germline, CDR1 is SGHRS, CDR2 YFSETQ. The CDR3 region has the DNA TGCGCCAGCAGCTTGGAACACAATCAGCCCCAGCATTTT. Translated: CASSLEHNQPQHF.